These T cell receptor beta chains were read from a single sample in a study of blood T cell repertoires in COVID-19. TCRdb keeps only in-frame clones here, not all; method: immunoSEQ multiplex PCR. The sample contains 34,000 or so clones, around nine tenths of which appear only once. The sequenced material came from peripheral blood. The receptors originated from a man aged 55 to 70 with active COVID-19. Each CDR3 is given with its conserved first and last residue. The D gene is left open where the match is weak. Size tells how often a clone was seen (once, few, many) or the class of an expanded clone, and some rows leave it out.

>TRBV7-9|-|-|TRBJ2-2
TGTGCCAGCCCCCCCTTCCGGGCAGGGTTCACCGGGGAGCTGTTTTTT
CASPPFRAGFTGELFF
>TRBV7-9|TRBD2|-|TRBJ2-2
TGTGCCAGCAGCTTAAGGGACTACCGAGGGACCGGGGAGCTGTTTTTT
CASSLRDYRGTGELFF
>TRBV5-8|TRBD1|-|TRBJ2-7
TGTGCCAGCAGCAGGGGGACAGGGGGTCTCTACGAGCAGTACTTC
CASSRGTGGLYEQYF
>TRBV7-2|-|-|TRBJ2-1
TGTGCCAGCAGCTTATCCAGGGGTAATGAGCAGTTCTTC
CASSLSRGNEQFF
>TRBV6-5|TRBD1|-|TRBJ1-2
TGTGCCAGCAGTTACTCCGGGACAGGGGGCTCTGGCTACACCTTC
CASSYSGTGGSGYTF
>TRBV5-5|-|-|TRBJ1-2
TGTGCCAGCAGCCCGCTTGGGACACCCTATGGCTACACCTTC
CASSPLGTPYGYTF
>TRBV7-9|TRBD2|once|TRBJ2-1
TGTGCCAGCAGCCGGACTAGCGGGAGCTACAATGAGCAGTTCTTC
CASSRTSGSYNEQFF
>TRBV28|TRBD2|-|TRBJ2-3
TGTGCCAGCAGGCGACTAGCGGGAGGTGCAGATACGCAGTATTTT
CASRRLAGGADTQYF
>TRBV7-9|TRBD1|-|TRBJ2-1
TGTGCCAGCGGGGACAGGGGCGTCGATGAGCAGTTCTTC
CASGDRGVDEQFF
>TRBV5-1|-|-|TRBJ2-7
TGCGCCAGCAGATTTGCTAGCACTTTCGGTGAGCAGTACTTC
CASRFASTFGEQYF
>TRBV10-3|-|-|TRBJ2-1
TGTGCCATCAGTCTTAGCGGTTCCTACAATGAGCAGTTCTTC
CAISLSGSYNEQFF
>TRBV28|TRBD2|-|TRBJ2-5
TGTGCCAGCAGTTTAGGGGGACTAGAGCTTGGGACCCAGTACTTC
CASSLGGLELGTQYF
>TRBV27|TRBD1|once|TRBJ2-3
TGTGCCAGCAGTTTAGGTTTCGGACAGGGCACAGATACGCAGTATTTT
CASSLGFGQGTDTQYF
>TRBV27|-|-|TRBJ2-3
TGTGCCAGCAGTTTTGGGGCCCCCACAGATACGCAGTATTTT
CASSFGAPTDTQYF
>TRBV20-1|-|once|TRBJ2-7
TGCAGTGCTAGTCTCATCAGCTACGAGCAGTACTTC
CSASLISYEQYF
>TRBV29-1|-|-|TRBJ2-3
TGCAGCGTTGGCCCGCTGGCCGGGGCAGATACGCAGTATTTT
CSVGPLAGADTQYF
>TRBV2|TRBD1|-|TRBJ2-5
TGTGCCAGCCAACCACGACAGGGAAATGGGTACGAGACCCAGTACTTC
CASQPRQGNGYETQYF
>TRBV2|TRBD2|-|TRBJ2-1
TGTGCCAGCAGTGAAGCCCCTCCTAGCGGGAGGAGCAATGAGCAGTTCTTC
CASSEAPPSGRSNEQFF
>TRBV9|-|-|TRBJ1-3
TGTGCCAGCAGCGTGACAGCTAGCTCTGGAAACACCATATATTTT
CASSVTASSGNTIYF
>TRBV5-1|TRBD2|-|TRBJ2-3
TGCGCCAGCAGAGGGACTAGCGGGAGAACAGATACGCAGTATTTT
CASRGTSGRTDTQYF
>TRBV7-9|TRBD1|-|TRBJ1-3
TGTGCCAGCAGTTTTTGGACAGGCCTTCGCTCTGGAAACACCATATATTTT
CASSFWTGLRSGNTIYF
>TRBV5-6|TRBD1|-|TRBJ2-1
TGTGCCAGCAGCTTGGAGGACAGGGCGATTTCCTACAATGAGCAGTTCTTC
CASSLEDRAISYNEQFF
>TRBV5-5|-|once|TRBJ2-7
TGTGCCAGCAAAGTTTCCAGGGGTTACGAGCAGTACTTC
CASKVSRGYEQYF
>TRBV27|-|-|TRBJ2-7
TGTGCCAGCAGTTACGACTTAGCGCAGCAGTACTTC
CASSYDLAQQYF
>TRBV7-8|-|medium-sized|TRBJ2-7
TGTGCCAGCAGCCCTGAGGGAATTGGGACCTACGAGCAGTACTTC
CASSPEGIGTYEQYF
>TRBV2|TRBD2|few|TRBJ2-7
TGTGCCAGCAGTGCCTCGGGCGGGAGACTCCTCTACGAGCAGTACTTC
CASSASGGRLLYEQYF
>TRBV3-1/TRBV3-2|TRBD2|once|TRBJ2-7
TGTGCCAGCAGCCAAGCAGCGGGAGGGATCTCCTACGAGCAGTACTTC
CASSQAAGGISYEQYF
>TRBV24-1|TRBD1|-|TRBJ2-1
TGTGCCACCAGTGATGCAGGGGGCGATGAGCAGTTCTTC
CATSDAGGDEQFF
>TRBV15|-|-|TRBJ1-6
TGTGCCACCAGCAGAGATCGGGAGTACTCCTATAATTCACCCCTCCACTTT
CATSRDREYSYNSPLHF
>TRBV28|TRBD1|-|TRBJ2-6
TGTGCCACCGGTGGGCCCTTGGGACAGGGGGCCTCTGGGGCCAACGTCCTGACTTTC
CATGGPLGQGASGANVLTF
>TRBV10-3|TRBD2|-|TRBJ2-7
TGTGCCATCAGTGAGTCGGGCGGGAGGACTCCCTCCTACGAGCAGTACTTC
CAISESGGRTPSYEQYF
>TRBV10-2|TRBD1|-|TRBJ1-1
TGCGCCACGGTGGACGGGACAGGGGGCTTAGTTGAAGCTTTCTTT
CATVDGTGGLVEAFF
>TRBV15|TRBD2|-|TRBJ2-3
TGTGCCGCCAGCAGAGGTCCAGCGGGAGGGCCGGCAGATACGCAGTATTTT
CAASRGPAGGPADTQYF
>TRBV11-3|-|-|TRBJ1-2
TGTGCCAGCACGGGACGGGGGGGGACTGACTATGGCTACACCTTC
CASTGRGGTDYGYTF
>TRBV10-2|TRBD1|-|TRBJ1-5
TGCGCCAGCAGTGAGTCCCGAGGGCCAGGGGGCCATCCCCAGCATTTT
CASSESRGPGGHPQHF
>TRBV5-6|TRBD2|-|TRBJ2-4
TGTGCCAGCAGCCAGCAGGCCGTTTTGGGCGGGAGCCCTAGAAACATTCAGTACTTC
CASSQQAVLGGSPRNIQYF
>TRBV5-1|TRBD1|-|TRBJ1-2
TGCGCCAGCAGCCCGACCACAGGGGCCGATGGCTACACCTTC
CASSPTTGADGYTF